Presented here are 30 T cell receptor beta chains from one specimen sequenced in a study of neoadjuvant anti-PD-1 for oral cavity cancer. The method was immunoSEQ multiplex PCR; TCRdb's version includes in-frame clones alone and lacks a portion of them. The sample contains 40,000 to 50,000 clones, about three quarters of which appear only once. Time point given: after neoadjuvant nivolumab, at surgical resection. The sequencing here drew on PBMCs, taken after nivolumab (anti-PD-1) treatment. The receptors originated from a person between 40 and 80 years old with oral cavity squamous cell carcinoma.

This clone was observed once. V and J are TRBV9 and TRBJ2-1; 7 bases agree with TRBD2. The length of the CDR3 is 16 residues. Germline V gives CDR1 SGDLS, CDR2 YYNGEE. After removal of 0 bases from V and 6 bases from J, the junction contained 9 bases not matched to a gene. CDR3 DNA: TGTGCCAGCAGCGTAGCGGGGGGACCCAACCCCAATGAGCAGTTCTTC. Encoded protein: CASSVAGGPNPNEQFF.

This clone is a singleton in its sample. The chain has TRBV27 and TRBJ2-4, with D unresolved. V lost 4 bases, J lost 3 bases, and 4 bases lay in between. Germline-derived CDR1 and CDR2 are MNHEY and SMNVEV (reference sequence). This CDR3 contains 12 residues. This CDR3 reads CASSWDKNIQYF. The CDR3 DNA is TGTGCCAGCAGTTGGGACAAAAACATTCAGTACTTC.

The rearrangement links TRBV19 to TRBJ2-2; no clear D. Germline V gene lookup returns CDR1 LNHDA and CDR2 SQIVND (reference sequence). Trimming took 1 base from V and 6 from J, leaving 9 bases between them. This CDR3 has 14 residues. The CDR3 loop is CASSIVERAGELFF. Written as DNA, the CDR3 is TGTGCCAGTAGTATAGTAGAGCGAGCCGGGGAGCTGTTTTTT.

This chain uses TRBV7-7 with TRBJ2-3; TRBD2 might be the D (7 bases). V lost 1 base and J 3 bases, leaving 14 bases between the germline ends. The CDR3 contains 16 residues. Germline V gives CDR1 SSHAT, CDR2 FNYEAQ (reference sequence). CDR3 in amino acids: CASSLGGGGRTDTQYF. In nucleotides, the CDR3 is TGTGCCAGCAGCTTAGGAGGGGGGGGGCGAACAGATACGCAGTATTTT.

The chain carries TRBV6-6 and TRBJ1-1, with D unclear. This CDR3 contains 13 residues. Germline assignment: CDR1 MNHNY and CDR2 SVGAGI (reference sequence). Trimming pared 6 bases from V and 2 bases from J, leaving 10 bases between. This chain's CDR3 is CASSTKGNTEAFF. The DNA for the CDR3 is TGTGCCAGCAGCACTAAAGGAAACACTGAAGCTTTCTTT.

There are a few counts of this clone. The genes are TRBV5-1 and TRBJ1-1, with TRBD1 identical over 7 bases. The CDR3 covers 14 residues. The trim removed 2 bases at V and 4 bases at J, leaving 5 bases unmatched. Germline loops: CDR1 SGHRS, CDR2 YFSETQ. DNA of the CDR3: TGCGCCAGCAGCTTCGAGGGGGCGGTCACTGAAGCTTTCTTT. This gives the protein CASSFEGAVTEAFF.

This clone was seen a few times. The chain carries TRBV10-3 and TRBJ1-1, with TRBD1 matching over 10 bases. The V gene's germline CDR1 is ENHRY and CDR2 SYGVKD. There are 15 residues in the CDR3. J lost 4 bases, V lost 4 bases, and 6 bases had no gene match. CDR3 nucleotide sequence: TGTGCCATCAGTGCCGGACAGGGGGTGGGCACTGAAGCTTTCTTT. It is translated as CAISAGQGVGTEAFF.

This chain connects TRBV13 to TRBJ2-3, with 7 bases lining up with TRBD2. CDR1 PRHDT and CDR2 FYEKMQ come from the germline V gene (reference sequence). The CDR3 is 17 amino acids. Trimming cost V 1 base and J 3 bases; bases outside gene matches: 10. The CDR3 DNA follows: TGTGCCAGCAGCTTAGTACTCGGACTAGGGTCTACAGATACGCAGTATTTT. It specifies CASSLVLGLGSTDTQYF.

The chain uses TRBV18 and TRBJ1-2; tentatively, D is TRBD1 (5 bases). This CDR3 contains 15 residues. Germline V gives CDR1 KGHSH, CDR2 LQKENI. Trimming left V 2 bases short and J 8 bases short, with 18 bases between. The CDR3 protein is CASSPAGSGGRGYTF. CDR3 nucleotide sequence: TGTGCCAGCTCACCAGCAGGCTCCGGGGGGAGAGGCTACACCTTC.

The chain has TRBV5-1 and TRBJ1-2, with a weak D call TRBD1 (6 bases). Germline loops: CDR1 SGHRS, CDR2 YFSETQ. The CDR3 sequence is 14 residues long. Deletions cut 0 bases from V and 8 bases from J, with 14 bases between. The CDR3 spells CASSLEQGIDGYTF. DNA of the CDR3: TGCGCCAGCAGCTTGGAACAGGGAATAGACGGCTACACCTTC.

This clone has more than one count but fewer than ten. J is TRBJ2-7 and V is TRBV5-1; 7 nucleotides agree with TRBD1. CDR3 length: 15 amino acids. CDR1 and CDR2 (germline): SGHRS, YFSETQ. The V segment lost 3 bases and the J segment 2 bases; nucleotides outside the gene matches: 8. For the CDR3, the DNA is TGCGCCAGCAGCTCCGGGACAGCAGATACCTACGAGCAGTACTTC. It is translated as CASSSGTADTYEQYF.

This clone appeared a single time. The chain has TRBV30 and TRBJ1-5; D is perhaps TRBD1 (5 bases). Germline V CDR1 and CDR2: GTSNPN, SVGIG (reference sequence). Trimming removed 0 bases from V and 0 bases from J, with 15 bases in between. The CDR3 sequence is 17 residues long. CDR3 nucleotide sequence: TGTGCCTGGAGTGTAGGTAGGGGCCTCTATAGCAATCAGCCCCAGCATTTT. This encodes CAWSVGRGLYSNQPQHF.

This chain joins TRBV10-3 and TRBJ1-1; D is possibly TRBD1 (6 bases). The ends were cut back, 10 bases at V and 7 bases at J, with 19 bases in the middle. The CDR3 is 13 amino acids. Germline loops: CDR1 ENHRY, CDR2 SYGVKD. This CDR3 is CASGDKRHREAFF. CDR3 bases: TGTGCCAGTGGGGACAAACGGCACCGTGAAGCTTTCTTT.

CDR3 nucleotides: TGCGCCAGCAGCTTAGAGGGACTGGGCGAGCAGTACTTC. Translation: CASSLEGLGEQYF. V and J are TRBV5-1 and TRBJ2-7; TRBD2 is a possible D gene (6 bases). Germline lookup yields CDR1 SGHRS and CDR2 YFSETQ. Trimming cost V 2 bases and J 6 bases, with 12 bases left between them. The CDR3 extends over 13 amino acids.

V and J are TRBV7-3 and TRBJ2-1; 7 bases are a match to TRBD2. Germline V gene sequence: CDR1 SGHTA, CDR2 FQGTGA. Trimming cost V 0 bases and J 8 bases; bases outside gene matches: 13. The CDR3 runs to 17 residues. The CDR3 region is CASSLTLRGSGGDEQFF. The CDR3 bases are TGTGCCAGCAGCTTAACTCTTAGGGGTTCTGGGGGGGATGAGCAGTTCTTC.

This clone is termed medium-sized. This chain links TRBV19 with TRBJ2-7; 9 bases align to TRBD1. CDR1 and CDR2 from the germline V gene are LNHDA and SQIVND (reference sequence). Losses at the gene ends were 6 bases for V and 5 bases for J; bases not matched to a gene: 8. This CDR3 has 14 amino acids. The CDR3 loop is CASSLQGATNEQYF. CDR3 DNA sequence: TGTGCCAGTAGCCTACAGGGGGCGACAAACGAGCAGTACTTC. Full variable domain (missing parts from reference TRBV19 and TRBJ2-7): DGGITQSPKYLFRKEGQNVTLSCEQNLNHDAMYWYRQDPGQGLRLIYYSQIVNDFQKGDIAEGYSVSREKKESFPLTVTSAQKNPTAFYLCASSLQGATNEQYFGPGTRLTVT.

The CDR3 DNA follows: TGTGCCTGGAGTCCTCAGTGGGACAGGGGCCCCTACGAGCAGTACTTC. This encodes CAWSPQWDRGPYEQYF. This chain uses TRBV30 with TRBJ2-7; 10 nucleotides line up with TRBD1. This CDR3 comprises 16 residues. Germline V gives CDR1 GTSNPN, CDR2 SVGIG (reference sequence). V gave up 2 bases and J gave up 2 bases; unmatched junction bases: 9. Full variable domain (remainder filled in from reference TRBV30 and TRBJ2-7): SQTIHQWPATLVQPVGSPLSLECTVEGTSNPNLYWYRQAAGRGLQLLFYSVGIGQISSEVPQNLSASRPQDRQFILSSKKLLLSDSGFYLCAWSPQWDRGPYEQYFGPGTRLTVT.

This chain uses TRBV14 with TRBJ2-2, with TRBD1 matching 8 bases. CDR3 length equals 16 residues. From germline, CDR1 is SGHDN and CDR2 FVKESK. V shed 3 bases and J 7 bases; nucleotides not matched to a gene: 10. CDR3 DNA: TGTGCCAGCAGCCAGCGGACAGGGCAAGTCGACGGGGAGCTGTTTTTT. This encodes CASSQRTGQVDGELFF.

The V call is TRBV25-1, the J call TRBJ2-3; D is unclear. The CDR3 loop spans 14 amino acids. Germline CDR1 and CDR2: MGHDK and SYGVNS. Between the trimmed V and J ends, which lost 8 bases and 2 bases, there was a span of 14 bases. The CDR3 spells CASEDRFSTDTQYF. For the CDR3, the DNA is TGTGCCAGCGAAGATCGCTTTTCCACAGATACGCAGTATTTT. The full variable domain, in which reference TRBV25-1 and TRBJ2-3 provide the parts outside the CDR3, is EADIYQTPRYLVIGTGKKITLECSQTMGHDKMYWYQQDPGMELHLIHYSYGVNSTEKGDLSSESTVSRIRTEHFPLTLESARPSHTSQYLCASEDRFSTDTQYFGPGTRLTVL.

This clone was picked up a small number of times. The V gene is TRBV5-4, the J gene TRBJ2-1, with a tentative D call TRBD1 (6 bases). The germline CDR1 and CDR2 sequences are SGHNT and YYREEE (reference sequence). The CDR3 has 15 amino acids. With 4 bases removed from V and 0 bases from J, the gap between germline ends came to 11 bases. The CDR3 DNA sequence: TGTGCCAGCAGCCTGGACAGCCTCTCCTACAATGAGCAGTTCTTC. Protein sequence: CASSLDSLSYNEQFF.

The chain combines TRBV5-6 with TRBJ1-1; D gene unclear. The CDR3 contains 13 residues. The V gene's germline CDR1 is SGHDT and CDR2 YYEEEE. Trimming removed 2 bases from V and 8 bases from J, with 13 bases in between. The CDR3 spells CASSFAGIPEAFF. For the CDR3, the DNA is TGTGCCAGCAGCTTCGCGGGGATCCCCGAAGCTTTCTTT. The full variable domain, completed using reference TRBV5-6 and TRBJ1-1, is DAGVTQSPTHLIKTRGQQVTLRCSPKSGHDTVSWYQQALGQGPQFIFQYYEEEERQRGNFPDRFSGHQFPNYSSELNVNALLLGDSALYLCASSFAGIPEAFFGQGTRLTVV.

V usage is TRBV11-1 and J usage is TRBJ2-5; D remains ambiguous. This CDR3 has 14 amino acids. Trimming removed 1 base from V and 5 bases from J, with 11 bases in between. Germline V CDR1 and CDR2: SGHAT, FQDESV (reference sequence). DNA for the CDR3: TGTGCCAGCAGCTTAGGGGTAGTAGGGGAGACCCAGTACTTC. It yields the protein CASSLGVVGETQYF.

Here the CDR3 DNA reads TGTGCCAGCAGTTCCGGACAGGGGAGGAATGGCTACACCTTC. It yields the protein CASSSGQGRNGYTF. The chain has TRBV6-6 and TRBJ1-2, with 9 bases lining up with TRBD1. This CDR3 is built from 14 residues. Germline V gene data show CDR1 as MNHNY and CDR2 as SVGAGI (reference sequence). Unmatched junction bases numbered 6, after V lost 4 bases and J lost 6 bases.

The chain couples TRBV15 to TRBJ2-3, with TRBD2 matching 9 bases. Germline CDR1 and CDR2: LNHNV and YYDKDF (reference sequence). CDR3 length equals 14 residues. Trimming cost V 6 bases and J 5 bases; bases outside gene matches: 6. CDR3: CATSISGGGDTQYF. CDR3 sequence (DNA): TGTGCCACCAGTATTAGCGGGGGAGGAGATACGCAGTATTTT.

The chain carries TRBV20-1 and TRBJ1-2; D gene unclear. This CDR3 has 11 residues. Germline V gives CDR1 DFQATT, CDR2 SNEGSKA (reference sequence). V gave up 3 bases and J gave up 7 bases, with 9 bases separating them. The CDR3 DNA follows: TGCAGTGCTAGGGGTGACTTTGGCTACACCTTC. Translating gives CSARGDFGYTF.

This clone was observed a single time. V and J are TRBV28 and TRBJ2-7; the match to TRBD1 covers 9 bases. The germline gives CDR1 MDHEN, CDR2 SYDVKM. The CDR3 totals 15 residues. V lost 5 bases, J lost 3 bases, and 8 bases stayed unmatched. CDR3 residues: CASSLTGQGLYEQYF. As DNA, the CDR3 is TGTGCCAGCAGTCTAACGGGACAGGGCCTCTACGAGCAGTACTTC.

This chain uses TRBV19 with TRBJ2-1; D remains ambiguous. The CDR3 length is 13 residues. Trimming took off 5 bases at V and 8 bases at J, with 13 bases between the two ends. CDR1 LNHDA and CDR2 SQIVND come from the germline V gene (reference sequence). The DNA of the CDR3 is TGTGCCAGTAGTTCAACCCCGGCGGATGAGCAGTTCTTC. Protein sequence: CASSSTPADEQFF. Full variable domain (outside the CDR3, taken from reference TRBV19 and TRBJ2-1): DGGITQSPKYLFRKEGQNVTLSCEQNLNHDAMYWYRQDPGQGLRLIYYSQIVNDFQKGDIAEGYSVSREKKESFPLTVTSAQKNPTAFYLCASSSTPADEQFFGPGTRLTVL.

The rearrangement links TRBV4-2 to TRBJ1-4, with D tentatively TRBD1 (5 bases). Germline V gene sequence: CDR1 LGHNA, CDR2 YNFKEQ. With 2 bases removed from V and 11 bases from J, the gap between germline ends came to 21 bases. CDR3 size: 16 residues. The CDR3 nucleotides are TGTGCCAGCAGCCAACAGTGGAACAGGCCTGCTGGGAAACTGTTTTTT. This encodes CASSQQWNRPAGKLFF.

This clone was counted a single time. The chain uses TRBV27 and TRBJ2-3; D is possibly TRBD1 (6 bases). With 6 bases removed from V and 1 base from J, the gap between germline ends came to 11 bases. CDR3 length: 14 amino acids. Germline V gives CDR1 MNHEY, CDR2 SMNVEV (reference sequence). Here the CDR3 DNA reads TGTGCCAGCAGGGGACAAATCCGCACAGATACGCAGTATTTT. As protein: CASRGQIRTDTQYF.

The chain is built from TRBV12-5 and TRBJ1-1; 7 bases fit TRBD1. Trimming at V came to 7 bases and at J to 6 bases, leaving 14 bases not matched to a gene. Looked up from germline, CDR1 is LGHNT and CDR2 is FRNRAP. CDR3 length equals 15 residues. In DNA, the CDR3 is TGTGCTAGTGCCTCTCCCGGGCGGACAGGTCCTGAAGCTTTCTTT. Translating gives CASASPGRTGPEAFF.